The sequence of this TCR beta chain was determined in a study of PD-1 blockade in mismatch repair-deficient tumors. Study information: All were previously treated, progressing patients with some twelve mismatch repair-deficient cancer types.

This clone was seen only once. Its antigen is currently unknown. The CDR3 totals 14 residues. The germline V gene has CDR1 SGHAT and CDR2 FQDESV (reference sequence). Trimming cost V 2 bases and J 6 bases; bases outside gene matches: 5. Produced via immunoSEQ multiplex PCR; TCRdb's table is partial and in-frame only. This sample has 85,000 to 130,000 clones, with roughly four fifths found just once. Whole-study results and caveats: Tumor-resident clones, often absent from pretreatment blood, expanded after pembrolizumab and then contracted.

This clonotype was sampled from an adult with mismatch repair-deficient cancer. Material: peripheral blood, obtained approximately 35 weeks after starting pembrolizumab. This chain uses TRBV11-1 with TRBJ2-7; TRBD1 matches 9 bases. CDR3 in DNA: TGTGCCAGCAGCTTATCCGGGGACAGGGTCGAGCAGTACTTC. Translating gives CASSLSGDRVEQYF.